A single sample is the source of the 16 T cell receptor beta chains below, sequenced in a study of identical twins. One entry per CDR3 protein results from TCRdb running MiXCR on the 5' RACE reads. This table holds 250,000 or so distinct CDR3 sequences, approximately 7% found once. This same sample was also part of a study on yellow fever vaccine responses in identical twins.

Material for sequencing was memory (CD45RO+) T cells sorted from blood. All receptors derive from a woman in her late teens or twenties in good health.

This clonotype occurred a few times. This chain connects TRBV2 to TRBJ2-2; no definite D call. Between the trimmed V and J ends, which lost 3 bases and 1 base, there was a span of 9 bases. Germline assignment: CDR1 SNHLY and CDR2 FYNNEI. The CDR3 is 15 amino acids. CDR3 amino acids: CASSEVPLNTGELFF. CDR3 DNA sequence: TGTGCCAGCAGTGAGGTGCCCCTGAACACCGGGGAGCTGTTTTTT.

This clonotype was detected only a few times. The chain carries TRBV7-6 and TRBJ1-5, with a possible D match to TRBD1 (5 bases). The ends were cut back, 4 bases at V and 4 bases at J, with 14 bases in the middle. The CDR3 runs 15 residues. Germline V gene data show CDR1 as SGHVS and CDR2 as FNYEAQ. CDR3 loop: CASSSRPGPNQPQHF. For the CDR3, the DNA is TGTGCCAGCAGCTCTAGACCGGGACCAAATCAGCCCCAGCATTTT. The full variable domain, in which reference TRBV7-6 and TRBJ1-5 provide the parts outside the CDR3, is GAGVSQSPRYKVTKRGQDVALRCDPISGHVSLYWYRQALGQGPEFLTYFNYEAQQDKSGLPNDRFSAERPEGSISTLTIQRTEQRDSAMYRCASSSRPGPNQPQHFGDGTRLSIL.

The rearrangement links TRBV25-1 to TRBJ2-1, with D unresolved. Germline V gene data show CDR1 as MGHDK and CDR2 as SYGVNS. The CDR3 length is 13 residues. Trimming cost V 3 bases and J 8 bases, with 11 bases left between them. The CDR3 loop reads CASSDPGRHEQFF. In DNA, the CDR3 is TGTGCCAGCAGTGACCCAGGTCGGCATGAGCAGTTCTTC.

There are many counts of this clonotype. The genes are TRBV7-9 and TRBJ2-3, with 12 positions matching TRBD2. V shed 5 bases and J 3 bases; nucleotides not matched to a gene: 3. This CDR3 has 15 residues. Per germline, CDR1 SEHNR and CDR2 FQNEAQ (reference sequence). The CDR3 nucleotides read TGTGCCAGCAGCAAAGGGACTAGCGGGACAGATACGCAGTATTTT. This translates into CASSKGTSGTDTQYF.

This clonotype occurred many times. The gene calls are TRBV12-3 or TRBV12-4 and TRBJ2-1; 9 bases agree with TRBD1. The J segment lost 0 bases and the V segment lost 4 bases, leaving 1 base of the junction unmatched. This CDR3 has 15 residues. The CDR3 region has the DNA TGTGCCAGCAGTTCGACAGGGGGCTCCTACAATGAGCAGTTCTTC. Translated: CASSSTGGSYNEQFF.

This clonotype was detected only a few times. This sequence joins TRBV5-5 and TRBJ1-1; 7 bases align to TRBD1. The trim removed 5 bases at V and 8 bases at J, leaving 9 bases unmatched. Germline V gives CDR1 SGHKS, CDR2 YYEKEE (reference sequence). This CDR3 has 13 residues. This CDR3 is CASSNAGTVEAFF. The CDR3 DNA follows: TGTGCCAGCAGTAATGCCGGGACAGTCGAAGCTTTCTTT.

This chain connects TRBV13 to TRBJ2-3; TRBD2 matches at 12 bases. Germline loops: CDR1 PRHDT, CDR2 FYEKMQ (reference sequence). The J segment lost 6 bases and the V segment lost 5 bases, leaving 9 bases of the junction unmatched. The CDR3 length is 16 residues. The CDR3 DNA is TGTGCCAGCAGCATGACTAGCGGGGGTTGGCGGGATACGCAGTATTTT. Translated, it gives CASSMTSGGWRDTQYF.

The V call is TRBV2, the J call TRBJ2-1; D is unclear. V was pared by 4 bases and J by 6 bases, with 10 bases between. CDR1 and CDR2 from the germline V gene are SNHLY and FYNNEI. This CDR3 spans 13 amino acids. Here the CDR3 reads CASSVDIRNEQFF. The DNA of the CDR3 is TGTGCCAGCAGTGTCGACATCCGCAATGAGCAGTTCTTC.

The chain recombines TRBV20-1 with TRBJ2-1, with TRBD1 as a possible D gene (6 bases). Germline V lookup: CDR1 DFQATT, CDR2 SNEGSKA (reference sequence). V gave up 5 bases and J gave up 3 bases, with 11 bases separating them. There are 13 residues in the CDR3. CDR3 in amino acids: CSASGVFYNEQFF. The DNA for the CDR3 is TGCAGTGCTTCAGGGGTTTTCTACAATGAGCAGTTCTTC.

The rearrangement uses TRBV27 and TRBJ2-1; TRBD2 agrees at 9 bases. The CDR3 spans 15 residues. Unmatched junction bases numbered 6, after V lost 2 bases and J lost 7 bases. Looked up from germline, CDR1 is MNHEY and CDR2 is SMNVEV (reference sequence). The CDR3 here is CASSLIVAGVNEQFF. The CDR3 DNA follows: TGTGCCAGCAGTTTAATAGTAGCGGGAGTAAATGAGCAGTTCTTC.

The chain combines TRBV10-3 with TRBJ2-3; D possibly corresponds to TRBD2 (5 bases). CDR1 and CDR2 (germline): ENHRY, SYGVKD. Trimming took 8 bases from V and 0 from J, leaving 9 bases between them. This CDR3 contains 13 residues. CDR3 coding DNA: TGTGCCATCGCTAGACTAAGCACAGATACGCAGTATTTT. It is translated as CAIARLSTDTQYF.

This clonotype came up a few times. The chain carries TRBV10-3 and TRBJ1-2; D possibly corresponds to TRBD1 (5 bases). The CDR3 covers 15 residues. V shed 2 bases and J shed 7 bases, with 17 bases lying between them. Germline CDR1 and CDR2: ENHRY and SYGVKD. CDR3 amino acids: CAISERPWDAGGYTF. In DNA, the CDR3 is TGTGCCATCAGTGAGCGCCCGTGGGACGCGGGTGGCTACACCTTC.

The chain links TRBV6-5 to TRBJ1-4; 7 positions match TRBD1. The junction had 3 bases not matched to a gene; V was cut back by 0 bases and J by 5 bases. The germline V gene encodes CDR1 MNHEY and CDR2 SVGAGI. The CDR3 is 15 residues long. This CDR3 is CASSYSGTVNEKLFF. As DNA, the CDR3 is TGTGCCAGCAGTTACTCAGGGACAGTGAATGAAAAACTGTTTTTT.

This sequence joins TRBV19 and TRBJ1-2; D not resolved. Per germline, CDR1 LNHDA and CDR2 SQIVND (reference sequence). V shed 4 bases and J shed 6 bases, with 9 bases lying between them. The CDR3 contains 12 residues. The CDR3 is CASSNPWDGYTF. The CDR3 nucleotides are TGTGCCAGTAGTAACCCATGGGATGGCTACACCTTC.

This clonotype was observed a handful of times. The V gene is TRBV6-1, the J gene TRBJ1-2; D may be TRBD1 (5 bases). Germline lookup yields CDR1 MNHNS and CDR2 SASEGT. There are 16 residues in the CDR3. Trimming took 5 bases from V and 3 from J, leaving 19 bases between them. The CDR3 nucleotides read TGTGCCAGCAGTCCCCACCGGGGGGAGCTTCACTATGGCTACACCTTC. It is translated as CASSPHRGELHYGYTF.

This clonotype was counted between two and nine times. The chain employs TRBV5-1 and TRBJ2-2; 8 bases match TRBD1. The CDR3 is made up of 16 amino acids. Germline V CDR1 and CDR2: SGHRS, YFSETQ. V was clipped by 4 bases and J by 2 bases; unmatched bases: 7. The CDR3 is CASSDRTGPNTGELFF. For the CDR3, the DNA is TGCGCCAGCAGCGATCGGACAGGGCCAAACACCGGGGAGCTGTTTTTT.